The clone carrying this T cell receptor (beta chain) was counted between two and nine times. This sample stems from a study of blood T cells in healthy people across ages. Germline V gives CDR1 DFQATT, CDR2 SNEGSKA (reference sequence). The CDR3 has 14 amino acids. Unmatched junction bases numbered 8, after V lost 3 bases and J lost 6 bases. A second about 6 to 12 cycle PCR used barcoded and J-beta primers. TCRdb passed the 5' RACE reads through MiXCR, listing each CDR3 protein once. The sample records around 800,000 distinct CDR3 sequences, roughly 46% being singletons. This TCR came from a man older than 75 in good health. What was sequenced was blood. The chain couples TRBV20-1 to TRBJ2-3, with 8 bases fitting TRBD2. DNA of the CDR3: TGCAGTGCTAGCTTCCGGGAGGGATTGGATACGCAGTATTTT. It codes for CSASFREGLDTQYF.